The rows below give T cell receptor beta chains drawn from one sample of a study of identical twins. TCRdb reprocessed the 5' RACE reads with MiXCR, giving one entry per CDR3 protein. The sample shows fewer than 800,000 distinct CDR3 sequences, under 8.5% of them seen only once. This same sample was also part of a study on yellow fever vaccine responses in identical twins.

The sequenced sample was PBMCs. These receptors came from a woman aged 18-30 years in good health. The CDR3 runs from the conserved cysteine through the conserved F or W. A D gene is named only where the DNA matches it firmly. Some rows mark clone size as missing; the rest say once, few, many or name a class of expanded clone.

clone_size	d_call	v_call	j_call	cdr3_nt	cdr3_aa
many	TRBD2	TRBV6-1	TRBJ2-1	TGTGCCAGCAGTCGAGGGACTAGCGGGGGGGAGCAGTTCTTC	CASSRGTSGGEQFF
many	TRBD1	TRBV27	TRBJ2-7	TGTGCCAGCAGTTTGGCGGACAGGTCCTACGAGCAGTACTTC	CASSLADRSYEQYF
few	TRBD2	TRBV2	TRBJ2-2	TGTGCCAGCAGTCACGTAGCGGGGGGGCGATACACCGGGGAGCTGTTTTTT	CASSHVAGGRYTGELFF
NA	TRBD2	TRBV9	TRBJ2-5	TGTGCCAGCAGCAAGACTAGCGGGGGGGTACAAGAGACCCAGTACTTC	CASSKTSGGVQETQYF
few	TRBD1	TRBV4-1	TRBJ1-1	TGCGCCAGCAGCCTCGGACAGGGGGCCGAGAACACTGAAGCTTTCTTT	CASSLGQGAENTEAFF
many	NA	TRBV2	TRBJ2-1	TGTGCCAGCAGAAGTAGGTTTTCCTACAATGAGCAGTTCTTC	CASRSRFSYNEQFF
many	NA	TRBV28	TRBJ2-3	TGTGCCAGCAGTCCGACAGGCCGCACAGATACGCAGTATTTT	CASSPTGRTDTQYF
many	TRBD1	TRBV27	TRBJ2-2	TGTGCCAGCAGACTGGACAGGGGGTATCTGTTTTTT	CASRLDRGYLFF
NA	NA	TRBV20-1	TRBJ1-1	TGCAGTGCACTTTGGACGAACACTGAAGCTTTCTTT	CSALWTNTEAFF
NA	TRBD2	TRBV11-1	TRBJ2-5	TGTGCCAGCAGCTTAGAATGGGGGACTAGCCAAGAGACCCAGTACTTC	CASSLEWGTSQETQYF
many	TRBD1	TRBV12-3/TRBV12-4	TRBJ1-2	TGTGCCAGCAGCCTACAGGGGGCATGGGGCTACACCTTC	CASSLQGAWGYTF
NA	NA	TRBV6-1	TRBJ2-7	TGTGCCAGCAGGGAGACAGGACTCTACGAGCAGTACTTC	CASRETGLYEQYF
few	TRBD1	TRBV6-1	TRBJ1-1	TGTGCCAGCAGCCTACAGGGGAGTAGTGAAGCTTTCTTT	CASSLQGSSEAFF
few	NA	TRBV4-1	TRBJ2-2	TGCGCCAGCAGCCAAGGGGCACAGCCCACCGGGGAGCTGTTTTTT	CASSQGAQPTGELFF
NA	TRBD2	TRBV29-1	TRBJ2-1	TGCAGCGTTGAAGATATACCCCGCGGACAGGGCCCGACTAGCGGGAGGAGGAATGAGCAGTTCTTC	CSVEDIPRGQGPTSGRRNEQFF
few	TRBD2	TRBV12-3/TRBV12-4	TRBJ2-1	TGTGCCAGCAGGTGGGCGGGAGGGGCCTACAATGAGCAGTTCTTC	CASRWAGGAYNEQFF
NA	NA	TRBV11-1	TRBJ2-5	TGTGCCATTACAGGGAACGGACAAGGTTTGGACCTAGAAGAGACCCAGTACTTC	CAITGNGQGLDLEETQYF
NA	TRBD1	TRBV12-3/TRBV12-4	TRBJ1-1	TGTGCCAGTGTCTCCGGGACAGGGTTATCTGAAGCTTTCTTT	CASVSGTGLSEAFF
few	TRBD1	TRBV6-1	TRBJ1-1	TGTGCCAGCAGTGTGACCGACAGGGTGTACACTGAAGCTTTCTTT	CASSVTDRVYTEAFF
many	NA	TRBV2	TRBJ1-1	TGTGCCAGCAGTGAAGAGGGGGGAACAACTGAAGCTTTCTTT	CASSEEGGTTEAFF
few	NA	TRBV10-3	TRBJ2-7	TGTGCCATCAGTGAGTCGGTGGCGGAGCAGTACTTC	CAISESVAEQYF
NA	NA	TRBV20-1	TRBJ2-5	TGCAGTGCTCTCGACCAAGAGACCCAGTACTTC	CSALDQETQYF
few	TRBD1	TRBV25-1	TRBJ1-2	TGTGCCAGCAGTGAAATAACAGGGGAAAACTATGGCTACACCTTC	CASSEITGENYGYTF
NA	TRBD1	TRBV5-1	TRBJ1-1	TGCGCCAGCAGCTTCGGACAGGGGAAGAGTTTGAACACTGAAGCTTTCTTT	CASSFGQGKSLNTEAFF
NA	TRBD1	TRBV28	TRBJ1-1	TGTGCCAGCACTACAGGGGCAGGGCTGATTTGGGAGTACACTGAAGCTTTCTTT	CASTTGAGLIWEYTEAFF
many	TRBD2	TRBV20-1	TRBJ2-1	TGCAGTGCTAGGGGTAGCGGGAGGGGCTACAATGAGCAGTTCTTC	CSARGSGRGYNEQFF
NA	NA	TRBV20-1	TRBJ2-1	TGCAGTGCCCCCGGTCTGGACTACAATGAGCAGTTCTTC	CSAPGLDYNEQFF
few	NA	TRBV7-6	TRBJ2-7	TGTGCCAGCAGCTTATGGTCAGGCCCTCCCTACGAGCAGTACTTC	CASSLWSGPPYEQYF